The clone carrying this TCR beta chain came up many times. This beta chain lies outside the target of a library built for alpha chains; its clone size means little. The data are from a study of spatial heterogeneity in lung cancer. Study details: The average appearance count of each unique TCR and UMI combination in raw reads was more than 9.5.

Every TCR cDNA molecule bore its own unique molecular identifier. TCRdb called the 5' RACE reads again in MiXCR, with one record for every CDR3 protein. There are 9,500 to 15,000 distinct CDR3 sequences in the sample; approximately 6.2% occur only once, and about 9.3% lies in the top ten. Regarding time point: sample taken at primary tumor resection. TCRs were sequenced from unsorted whole RNA of tumor, nontumor lung or PBMC. There were some 70 donors, all of them untreated patients with early-stage non-small cell lung cancer. The CDR3 loop spans 14 amino acids. Germline values: CDR1 SGHAT, CDR2 FQNNGV. V was shortened by 3 bases and J by 2 bases, with 9 bases between the two germline ends.

V and J are TRBV11-2 and TRBJ2-3; D unclear. The sequence was collected from a male donor with early-stage non-small cell lung cancer. The material was normal lung tissue next to the tumor, obtained at surgery. CDR3 sequence: CASSFKSNTDTQYF. The CDR3 bases are TGTGCCAGCAGCTTTAAATCGAACACAGATACGCAGTATTTT.